What follows are 21 T cell receptor beta chains derived from one specimen sequenced in a study of T-cell memory formation after mild COVID-19. TCRdb re-called the 5' RACE reads with MiXCR, one entry per CDR3 protein. The repertoire holds under 200,000 distinct CDR3 sequences, with around 30% as singletons. The specimen was PBMCs or a T cell subset sorted from them (not recorded which). The receptors were gathered from an adult woman who had mild COVID-19 (a few samples of this study predate the infection). Cell type and time point are not known.

This clonotype has more than one count but fewer than ten. The CDR3 bases are TGTGCCACCAGTGACAACCCTGGACAGGGAGCTAACTATGGCTACACCTTC. It specifies CATSDNPGQGANYGYTF. The chain has TRBV24-1 and TRBJ1-2; 8 bases fit TRBD1. Germline CDR1 and CDR2: KGHDR and SFDVKD. This CDR3 has 17 amino acids. Trimming removed 4 bases from V and 0 bases from J; junction bases left unmatched: 9.

This chain uses TRBV15 with TRBJ1-3, with unresolved D. The CDR3 covers 15 residues. V was clipped by 3 bases and J by 0 bases, with 9 bases between them. Per germline, CDR1 LNHNV and CDR2 YYDKDF (reference sequence). The CDR3 DNA is TGTGCCACCAGCAGCAGACAATTCTCTGGAAACACCATATATTTT. This translates into CATSSRQFSGNTIYF.

This chain uses TRBV29-1 with TRBJ2-7; 10 nucleotides align to TRBD1. The V segment lost 5 bases and the J segment 4 bases; nucleotides outside the gene matches: 8. The length of the CDR3 is 14 residues. Germline V gives CDR1 SQVTM, CDR2 ANQGSEA. The CDR3 region is CSVNPGQGLYEQYF. The CDR3 DNA follows: TGCAGCGTTAACCCGGGACAGGGGTTATACGAGCAGTACTTC.

The rearrangement uses TRBV5-1 and TRBJ2-7, with D perhaps matching TRBD1 (6 bases). This CDR3 contains 15 residues. V was clipped by 3 bases and J by 3 bases, with 16 bases between them. Germline values: CDR1 SGHRS, CDR2 YFSETQ. The CDR3 loop is CASSSPRGAGYEQYF. The CDR3 DNA reads as TGCGCCAGCAGCTCCCCCAGGGGAGCTGGCTACGAGCAGTACTTC.

The chain recombines TRBV7-6 with TRBJ2-7, with a weak D call TRBD1 (5 bases). CDR3 length: 13 amino acids. V lost 5 bases and J 5 bases, leaving 13 bases between the germline ends. The germline gives CDR1 SGHVS, CDR2 FNYEAQ. The CDR3 nucleotides read TGTGCCAGCAGCAGCAGCCAGGGAAACGAGCAGTACTTC. Protein product: CASSSSQGNEQYF.

The chain joins TRBV7-2 to TRBJ1-2, with a weak D call TRBD1 (5 bases). The V and J ends lost 5 bases and 3 bases respectively, with 16 bases between them. CDR3 length equals 15 residues. From germline, CDR1 is SGHTA and CDR2 FQGNSA. The CDR3 spells CASSKDTNRYYGYTF. The CDR3 nucleotides read TGTGCCAGCAGCAAGGACACGAACAGATACTATGGCTACACCTTC.

This clonotype was observed a handful of times. V usage is TRBV4-1 and J usage is TRBJ1-4; possible D gene TRBD1, 6 bases. The CDR3 length is 16 residues. The V end lost 4 bases, the J end lost 4 bases, and 16 bases lay between the germline ends. CDR1 MGHRA and CDR2 YSYEKL come from the germline V gene. Here the CDR3 reads CASSLDGGGLNEKLFF. The CDR3 DNA sequence: TGCGCCAGCAGCCTCGACGGGGGCGGACTTAATGAAAAACTGTTTTTT.

The rearrangement joins TRBV24-1 to TRBJ1-1; 7 bases match TRBD1. After removal of 6 bases from V and 4 bases from J, the junction contained 13 bases not matched to a gene. CDR3 length: 16 residues. Germline CDR1 is KGHDR and CDR2 is SFDVKD. The CDR3 nucleotides are TGTGCCACCAGTTCCCTCATGCCAGGGGGGGGCACTGAAGCTTTCTTT. Amino acids: CATSSLMPGGGTEAFF.

This clonotype was found many times. V gene TRBV20-1 combines with J gene TRBJ2-1; D remains ambiguous. V shed 0 bases and J shed 5 bases, with 11 bases lying between them. This CDR3 is 14 amino acids long. Germline lookup yields CDR1 DFQATT and CDR2 SNEGSKA (reference sequence). The DNA for the CDR3 is TGCAGTGCTAGAGATGCATCAGGCCACAATGAGCAGTTCTTC. Its translation: CSARDASGHNEQFF.

This clonotype was detected once. This chain joins TRBV3-1 and TRBJ2-3; maybe TRBD2 (6 bases). The CDR3 is made up of 16 amino acids. V lost 3 bases and J lost 10, with 23 bases in between. Germline V CDR1 and CDR2: LGHDT, YNNKEL (reference sequence). DNA of the CDR3: TGTGCCAGCAGCCAGTCCGAGGGAGGTAGGCTAAGGGCGCAGTATTTT. Amino acid sequence: CASSQSEGGRLRAQYF.

The chain links TRBV7-9 to TRBJ2-3; TRBD2 matches at 8 bases. Germline V CDR1 and CDR2: SEHNR, FQNEAQ (reference sequence). Trimming took 6 bases from V and 4 from J; bases not matched to a gene: 6. This CDR3 is 14 amino acids long. The CDR3 is CASRSGRASDTQYF. DNA of the CDR3: TGTGCCAGCAGATCCGGGAGGGCCTCAGATACGCAGTATTTT.

The sample holds a few counts of this clonotype. The J gene is TRBJ2-3, the V gene TRBV7-3; 7 bases are shared with TRBD2. The J segment lost 6 bases and the V segment lost 4 bases, leaving 7 bases of the junction unmatched. This CDR3 spans 14 amino acids. The V gene's germline CDR1 is SGHTA and CDR2 FQGTGA. This chain's CDR3 is CASSSRAGPDTQYF. The DNA of the CDR3 is TGTGCCAGCAGCTCAAGAGCGGGGCCGGATACGCAGTATTTT.

This sequence joins TRBV5-1 and TRBJ1-5, with D possibly matching TRBD1 (6 bases). This CDR3 contains 15 residues. Germline V gene data show CDR1 as SGHRS and CDR2 as YFSETQ. Trimming shortened V by 3 bases and J by 0 bases, and 10 bases separated the two germline ends. The CDR3 DNA follows: TGCGCCAGCAGCTGGACGGACAGTAGCAATCAGCCCCAGCATTTT. It encodes CASSWTDSSNQPQHF.

The rearrangement links TRBV7-3 to TRBJ2-1; a weak D match, TRBD2 (5 bases). CDR1 and CDR2 (germline): SGHTA, FQGTGA. CDR3 length: 15 residues. Deletions cut 2 bases from V and 8 bases from J, with 16 bases between. The CDR3 sequence is CASSLEPSSEDEQFF. CDR3 in DNA: TGTGCCAGCAGCTTAGAACCTAGCTCAGAGGATGAGCAGTTCTTC.

The table lists this clonotype with a few counts. V is TRBV5-1 and J is TRBJ2-2; 8 bases line up with TRBD2. The CDR3 is 15 residues long. Trimming removed 4 bases from V and 5 bases from J; junction bases left unmatched: 7. Germline CDR1 reads SGHRS; CDR2 reads YFSETQ. CDR3 amino acids: CASSTAGVETGELFF. CDR3 DNA: TGCGCCAGCAGCACAGCGGGAGTGGAGACCGGGGAGCTGTTTTTT.

The V call is TRBV3-1, the J call TRBJ1-3, with D hard to call. This CDR3 has 16 residues. V gave up 3 bases and J gave up 0 bases, with 12 bases separating them. Looked up from germline, CDR1 is LGHDT and CDR2 is YNNKEL (reference sequence). The CDR3 bases are TGTGCCAGCAGCCAGATCCTCAGGAGCTCTGGAAACACCATATATTTT. Amino acids: CASSQILRSSGNTIYF.

This clonotype was found a few times. The chain combines TRBV18 with TRBJ2-5; D is undetermined. V was cut by 6 bases and J by 4 bases, with 9 bases left in between. The CDR3 spans 12 residues. Germline-derived CDR1 and CDR2 are KGHSH and LQKENI. The CDR3 bases are TGTGCCAGCTCCGCAGCAGGAGAGACCCAGTACTTC. Translating it yields CASSAAGETQYF.

The V and J genes are TRBV4-1 and TRBJ2-7; 11 bases line up with TRBD2. Germline values: CDR1 MGHRA, CDR2 YSYEKL. Trimming at V came to 4 bases and at J to 5 bases, leaving 13 bases not matched to a gene. This CDR3 comprises 17 residues. CDR3 coding DNA: TGCGCCAGCAGCCGAACTAGCGGGAGTACAAGCTGGCACGAGCAGTACTTC. Encoded protein: CASSRTSGSTSWHEQYF.

Many counts were recorded for this clonotype. J is TRBJ2-1 and V is TRBV6-2 or TRBV6-3; TRBD2 might be the D (6 bases). Trimming left V 8 bases short and J 7 bases short, with 12 bases between. Germline-derived CDR1 and CDR2 are MNHEY and SVGEGT. This CDR3 has 12 residues. CDR3 nucleotide sequence: TGTGCCAGCTCCATGGCGGGGAATGAGCAGTTCTTC. This encodes CASSMAGNEQFF.

This clonotype was found a few times. The rearrangement links TRBV12-3 or TRBV12-4 to TRBJ1-2; D gene unclear. V was shortened by 6 bases and J by 0 bases, with 11 bases between the two germline ends. The CDR3 length is 14 residues. CDR3 in DNA: TGTGCCAGCAGCCTCCCCATTTCTAACTATGGCTACACCTTC. Its translation: CASSLPISNYGYTF.

A few counts support this clonotype. The CDR3 is CASSLTGYSGNTIYF. The CDR3 DNA is TGTGCCAGCAGCTTAACAGGGTACTCTGGAAACACCATATATTTT. V and J are TRBV7-3 and TRBJ1-3; D uncertain. The V end lost 0 bases, the J end lost 0 bases, and 6 bases lay between the germline ends. Germline values: CDR1 SGHTA, CDR2 FQGTGA. This CDR3 has 15 residues.